These T cell receptor beta chains were read from a single sample in a study of blood T cell repertoires in COVID-19. Profiling relied on immunoSEQ multiplex PCR, and the TCRdb table lists in-frame clones only, not all of them. The table lists about 210,000 clones, about 83% of them singletons. Sequencing input: PBMCs or T cells enriched from blood (not recorded which). These receptors all come from a man between 35 and 55 years old with acute COVID-19. Both conserved end residues are part of each CDR3. The D gene is left open where the match is weak. Clone size is not always given. Where it is, it says once, few, many or a class for expanded clones.

j_call,clone_size,v_call,d_call,cdr3_nt,cdr3_aa
TRBJ1-2,-,TRBV2,TRBD1,TGTGCCAGCAGTGAACGCGGACAGGGGGCCTCTCTCGGGTACACCTTC,CASSERGQGASLGYTF
TRBJ2-3,-,TRBV9,-,TGTGCCAGCAGCGTAGCGCGGCTAGCGCTACCGGATACGCAGTATTTT,CASSVARLALPDTQYF
TRBJ1-1,-,TRBV7-3,TRBD1,TGTGCCAGCAGCTCCCAGGGGGAGAACACTGAAGCTTTCTTT,CASSSQGENTEAFF
TRBJ2-1,-,TRBV10-3,TRBD1,TGTGCCATCGGCGACAGGGGGAACAATGAGCAGTTCTTC,CAIGDRGNNEQFF
TRBJ2-3,-,TRBV7-2,TRBD2,TGTGCCAGCAGCTCTGGACTAGCGGAAAGTGCTAGCACAGATACGCAGTATTTT,CASSSGLAESASTDTQYF
TRBJ1-2,once,TRBV27,TRBD1,TGTGCCAGCAGTTTACTGGGACAGGGGTACTATGGCTACACCTTC,CASSLLGQGYYGYTF
TRBJ2-7,-,TRBV24-1,TRBD1,TGTGCCACCTCACAGGGGGCGAAGTCCTACGAGCAGTACTTC,CATSQGAKSYEQYF
TRBJ2-2,-,TRBV2,TRBD1,TGTGCCAGATCCGGGACAGGGGGATACGGGGAGCTGTTTTTT,CARSGTGGYGELFF
TRBJ2-1,-,TRBV30,TRBD2,TGTGCCTGGGGGAGGGGAGGGAGCTCGGATGAGCAGTTCTTC,CAWGRGGSSDEQFF
TRBJ2-3,-,TRBV7-3,-,TGTGCCAGCAATCAGGGGGGAACAGATACGCAGTATTTT,CASNQGGTDTQYF
TRBJ2-2,-,TRBV19,TRBD2,TGTGCCAGTAGTAGGGGTAGCGGGACCGGGGAGCTGTTTTTT,CASSRGSGTGELFF
TRBJ2-7,-,TRBV24-1,-,TGTGCCACCAGTGACCCGGGTCAGAGCAGTTACGAGCAGTACTTC,CATSDPGQSSYEQYF
TRBJ2-1,-,TRBV6-1,-,TGTGCCAGCAGTGAAGGAGAGGAGAATGAGCAGTTCTTC,CASSEGEENEQFF